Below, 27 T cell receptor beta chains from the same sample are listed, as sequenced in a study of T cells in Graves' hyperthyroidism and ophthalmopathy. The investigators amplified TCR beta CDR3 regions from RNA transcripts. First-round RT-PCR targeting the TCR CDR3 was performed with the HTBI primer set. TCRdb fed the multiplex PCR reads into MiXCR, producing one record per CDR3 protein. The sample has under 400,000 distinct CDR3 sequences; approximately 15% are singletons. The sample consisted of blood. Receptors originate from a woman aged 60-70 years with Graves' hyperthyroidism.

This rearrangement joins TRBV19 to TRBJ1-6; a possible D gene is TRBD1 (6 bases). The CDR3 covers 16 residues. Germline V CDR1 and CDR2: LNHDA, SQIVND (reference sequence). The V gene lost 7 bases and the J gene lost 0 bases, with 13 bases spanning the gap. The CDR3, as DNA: TGTGCCAGTAAGGACAGTCCGAGCTCCTATAATTCACCCCTCCACTTT. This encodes CASKDSPSSYNSPLHF.

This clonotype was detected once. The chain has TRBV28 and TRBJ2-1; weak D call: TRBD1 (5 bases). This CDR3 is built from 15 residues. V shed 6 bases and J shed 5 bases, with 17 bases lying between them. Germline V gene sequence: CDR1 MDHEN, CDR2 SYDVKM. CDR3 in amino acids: CASSPDRAANNEQFF. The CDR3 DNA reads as TGTGCCAGCAGCCCCGACAGAGCCGCGAACAATGAGCAGTTCTTC.

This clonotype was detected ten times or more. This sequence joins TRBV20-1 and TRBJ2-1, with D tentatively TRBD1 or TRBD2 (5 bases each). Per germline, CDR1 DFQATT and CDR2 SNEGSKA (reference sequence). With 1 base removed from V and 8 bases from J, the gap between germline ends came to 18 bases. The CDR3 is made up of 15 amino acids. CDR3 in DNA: TGCAGTGCTAGAGGAACCCTGGGACCACGGGATGAGCAGTTCTTC. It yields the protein CSARGTLGPRDEQFF.

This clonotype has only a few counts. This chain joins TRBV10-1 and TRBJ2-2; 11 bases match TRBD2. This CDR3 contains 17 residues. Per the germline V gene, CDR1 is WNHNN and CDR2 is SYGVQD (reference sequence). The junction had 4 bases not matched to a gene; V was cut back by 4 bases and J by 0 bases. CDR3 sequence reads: CASSGTSGPPNTGELFF. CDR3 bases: TGCGCCAGCAGTGGGACTAGCGGGCCCCCGAACACCGGGGAGCTGTTTTTT.

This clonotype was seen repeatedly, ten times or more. This CDR3 is CASRSTGQGSEKLFF. As DNA, the CDR3 is TGTGCCAGCAGATCGACGGGACAGGGGAGTGAAAAACTGTTTTTT. V and J are TRBV12-3 or TRBV12-4 and TRBJ1-4; 10 bases are a match to TRBD1. Trimming cost V 6 bases and J 7 bases; bases outside gene matches: 8. The CDR3 sequence is 15 residues long.

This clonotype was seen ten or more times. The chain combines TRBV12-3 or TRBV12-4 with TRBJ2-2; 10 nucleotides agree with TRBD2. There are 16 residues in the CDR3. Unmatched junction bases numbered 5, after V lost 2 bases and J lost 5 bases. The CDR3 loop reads CASSLQAGGPTGELFF. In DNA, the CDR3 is TGTGCCAGCAGTTTACAAGCGGGAGGGCCAACCGGGGAGCTGTTTTTT.

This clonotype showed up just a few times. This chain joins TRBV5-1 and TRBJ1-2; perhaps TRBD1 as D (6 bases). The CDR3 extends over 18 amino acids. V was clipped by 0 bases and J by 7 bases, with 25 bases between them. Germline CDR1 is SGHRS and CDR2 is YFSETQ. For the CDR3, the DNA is TGCGCCAGCAGCTTGGATTCCGCCGGGACACACAGGGTGGGTGGCTACACCTTC. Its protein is CASSLDSAGTHRVGGYTF. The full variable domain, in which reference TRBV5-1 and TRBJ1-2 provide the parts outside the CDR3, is KAGVTQTPRYLIKTRGQQVTLSCSPISGHRSVSWYQQTPGQGLQFLFEYFSETQRNKGNFPGRFSGRQFSNSRSEMNVSTLELGDSALYLCASSLDSAGTHRVGGYTFGSGTRLTVV.

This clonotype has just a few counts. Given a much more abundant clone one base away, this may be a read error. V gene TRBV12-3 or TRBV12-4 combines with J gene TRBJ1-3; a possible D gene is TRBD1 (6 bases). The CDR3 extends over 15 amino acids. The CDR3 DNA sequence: TGTACCAGCAGCGCTAGGACAGTGGGTGGAAACACCATATATTTT. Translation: CTSSARTVGGNTIYF.

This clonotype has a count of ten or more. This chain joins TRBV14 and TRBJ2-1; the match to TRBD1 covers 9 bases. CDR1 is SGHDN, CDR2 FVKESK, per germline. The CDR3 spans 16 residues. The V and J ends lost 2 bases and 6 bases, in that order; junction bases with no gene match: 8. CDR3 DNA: TGTGCCAGCAGCCAAAACCCGGGACAGGGATCCAATGAGCAGTTCTTC. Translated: CASSQNPGQGSNEQFF.

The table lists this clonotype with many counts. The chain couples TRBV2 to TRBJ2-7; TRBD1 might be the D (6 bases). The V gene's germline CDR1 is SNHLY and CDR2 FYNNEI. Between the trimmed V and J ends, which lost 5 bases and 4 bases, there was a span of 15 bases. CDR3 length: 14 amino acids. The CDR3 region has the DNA TGTGCCAGCAGTAACCTACAGGGTTTGTACGAGCAGTACTTC. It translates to CASSNLQGLYEQYF. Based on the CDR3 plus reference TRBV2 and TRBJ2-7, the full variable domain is EPEVTQTPSHQVTQMGQEVILRCVPISNHLYFYWYRQILGQKVEFLVSFYNNEISEKSEIFDDQFSVERPDGSNFTLKIRSTKLEDSAMYFCASSNLQGLYEQYFGPGTRLTVT.

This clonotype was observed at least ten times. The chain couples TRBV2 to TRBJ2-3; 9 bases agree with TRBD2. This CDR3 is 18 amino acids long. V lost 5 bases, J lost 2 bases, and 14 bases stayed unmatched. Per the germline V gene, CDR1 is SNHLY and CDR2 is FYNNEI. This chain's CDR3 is CASSSHFWTSAYTDTQYF. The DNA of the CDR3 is TGTGCCAGCAGTTCACACTTCTGGACTAGCGCCTACACAGATACGCAGTATTTT.

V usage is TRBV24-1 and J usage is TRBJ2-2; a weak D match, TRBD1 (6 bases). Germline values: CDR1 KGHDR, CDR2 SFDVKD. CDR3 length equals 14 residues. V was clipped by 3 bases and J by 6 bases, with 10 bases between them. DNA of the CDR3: TGTGCCACCAGTGATCGACCAGGGGCCGGGGAGCTGTTTTTT. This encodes CATSDRPGAGELFF.

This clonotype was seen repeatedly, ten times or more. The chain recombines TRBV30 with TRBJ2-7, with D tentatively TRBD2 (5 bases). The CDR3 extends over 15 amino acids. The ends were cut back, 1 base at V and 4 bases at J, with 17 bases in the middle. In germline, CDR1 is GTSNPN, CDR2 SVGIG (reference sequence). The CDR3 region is CAWSAPMRVEYEQYF. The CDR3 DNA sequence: TGTGCCTGGAGTGCCCCGATGCGGGTGGAGTACGAGCAGTACTTC. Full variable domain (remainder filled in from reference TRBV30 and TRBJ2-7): SQTIHQWPATLVQPVGSPLSLECTVEGTSNPNLYWYRQAAGRGLQLLFYSVGIGQISSEVPQNLSASRPQDRQFILSSKKLLLSDSGFYLCAWSAPMRVEYEQYFGPGTRLTVT.

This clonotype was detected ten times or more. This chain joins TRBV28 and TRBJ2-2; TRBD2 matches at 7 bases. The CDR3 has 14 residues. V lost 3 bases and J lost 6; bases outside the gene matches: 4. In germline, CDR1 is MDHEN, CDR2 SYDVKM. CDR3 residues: CASSFLGGAGELFF. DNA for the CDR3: TGTGCCAGCAGTTTTCTTGGGGGGGCCGGGGAGCTGTTTTTT.

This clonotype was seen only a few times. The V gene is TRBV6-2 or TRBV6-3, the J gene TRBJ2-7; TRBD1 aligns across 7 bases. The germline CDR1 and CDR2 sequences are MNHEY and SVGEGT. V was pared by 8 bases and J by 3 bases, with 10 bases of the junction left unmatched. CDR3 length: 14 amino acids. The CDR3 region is CASGNRGTFYEQYF. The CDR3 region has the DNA TGTGCCAGCGGAAACAGGGGCACCTTCTACGAGCAGTACTTC.

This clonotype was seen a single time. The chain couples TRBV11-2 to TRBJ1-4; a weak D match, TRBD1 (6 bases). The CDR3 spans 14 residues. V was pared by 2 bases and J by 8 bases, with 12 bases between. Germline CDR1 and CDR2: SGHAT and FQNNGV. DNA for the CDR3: TGTGCCAGCAGCTTAAACAGGGTGGGCGAAAAACTGTTTTTT. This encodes CASSLNRVGEKLFF.

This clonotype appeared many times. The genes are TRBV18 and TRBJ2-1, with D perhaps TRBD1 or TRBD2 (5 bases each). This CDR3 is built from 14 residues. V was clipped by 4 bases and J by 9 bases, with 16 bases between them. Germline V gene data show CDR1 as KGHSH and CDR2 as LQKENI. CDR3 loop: CASSRGPQSSEQFF. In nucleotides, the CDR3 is TGTGCCAGCTCACGGGGACCCCAATCCAGTGAGCAGTTCTTC.

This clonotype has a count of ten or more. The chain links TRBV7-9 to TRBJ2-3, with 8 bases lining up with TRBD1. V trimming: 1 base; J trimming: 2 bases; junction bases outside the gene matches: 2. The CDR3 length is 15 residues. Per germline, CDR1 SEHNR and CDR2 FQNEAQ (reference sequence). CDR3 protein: CASSLGDRLTDTQYF. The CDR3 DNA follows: TGTGCCAGCAGCTTAGGGGACAGGCTCACAGATACGCAGTATTTT.

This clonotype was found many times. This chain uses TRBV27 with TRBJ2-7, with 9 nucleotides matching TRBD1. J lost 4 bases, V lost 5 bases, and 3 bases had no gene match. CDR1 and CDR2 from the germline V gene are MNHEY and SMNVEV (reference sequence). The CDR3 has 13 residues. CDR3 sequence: CASSKQGAYEQYF. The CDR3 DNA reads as TGTGCCAGCAGTAAACAGGGGGCGTACGAGCAGTACTTC.

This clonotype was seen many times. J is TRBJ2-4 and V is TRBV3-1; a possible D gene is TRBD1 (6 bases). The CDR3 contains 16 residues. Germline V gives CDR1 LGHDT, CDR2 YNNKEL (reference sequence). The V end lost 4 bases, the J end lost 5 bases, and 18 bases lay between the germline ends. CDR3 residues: CASSPSRLGAQNIQYF. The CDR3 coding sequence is TGTGCCAGCAGCCCCTCACGATTGGGGGCCCAAAACATTCAGTACTTC.

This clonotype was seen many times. CDR3 region: CASSFGLAPTDTQYF. The CDR3 nucleotides are TGTGCCAGCAGTTTCGGACTAGCTCCCACAGATACGCAGTATTTT. V usage is TRBV12-3 or TRBV12-4 and J usage is TRBJ2-3, with 8 nucleotides matching TRBD2. The CDR3 loop spans 15 amino acids. V dropped 3 bases and J dropped 2; count of bases not matched to a gene: 4.

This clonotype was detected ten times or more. CDR3 nucleotide sequence: TGTGCCAGCCTCGGTGGGACTAGCGGGAGGACAGATACGCAGTATTTT. It encodes CASLGGTSGRTDTQYF. The rearrangement links TRBV2 to TRBJ2-3, with 15 bases fitting TRBD2. Germline CDR1 and CDR2: SNHLY and FYNNEI. CDR3 length: 16 residues. The V segment lost 8 bases and the J segment 3 bases; nucleotides outside the gene matches: 6.

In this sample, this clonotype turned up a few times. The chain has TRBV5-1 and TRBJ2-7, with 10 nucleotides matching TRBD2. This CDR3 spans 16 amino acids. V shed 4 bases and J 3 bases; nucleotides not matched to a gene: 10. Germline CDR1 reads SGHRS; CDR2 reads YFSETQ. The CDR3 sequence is CASSPGSGTSVYEQYF. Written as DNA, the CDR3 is TGCGCCAGCAGCCCAGGAAGCGGGACTAGCGTCTACGAGCAGTACTTC.

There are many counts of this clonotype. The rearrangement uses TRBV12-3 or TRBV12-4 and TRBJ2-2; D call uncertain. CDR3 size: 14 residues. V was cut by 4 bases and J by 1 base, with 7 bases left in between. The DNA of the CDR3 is TGTGCCAGCAGTTGGACCCTGAACACCGGGGAGCTGTTTTTT. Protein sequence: CASSWTLNTGELFF.

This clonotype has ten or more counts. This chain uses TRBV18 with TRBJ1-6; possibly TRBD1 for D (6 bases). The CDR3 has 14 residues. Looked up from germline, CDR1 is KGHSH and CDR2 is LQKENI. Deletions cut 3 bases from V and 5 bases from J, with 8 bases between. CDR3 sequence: CASSPGHNNSPLHF. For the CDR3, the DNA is TGTGCCAGCTCACCGGGACACAATAATTCACCCCTCCACTTT.

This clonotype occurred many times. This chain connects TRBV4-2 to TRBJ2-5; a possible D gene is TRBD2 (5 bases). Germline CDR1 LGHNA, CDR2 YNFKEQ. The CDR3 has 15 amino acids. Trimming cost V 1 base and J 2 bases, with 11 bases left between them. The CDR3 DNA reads TGTGCCAGCAGCCAAGGACTACTGGAGCAAGAGACCCAGTACTTC. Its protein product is CASSQGLLEQETQYF.

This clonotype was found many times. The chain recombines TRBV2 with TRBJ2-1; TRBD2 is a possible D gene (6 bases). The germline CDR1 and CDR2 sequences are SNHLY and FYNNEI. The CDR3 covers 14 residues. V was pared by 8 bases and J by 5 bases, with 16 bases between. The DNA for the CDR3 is TGTGCCAGCCTAAGCCGTGAGCGGGACAATGAGCAGTTCTTC. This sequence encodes CASLSRERDNEQFF.